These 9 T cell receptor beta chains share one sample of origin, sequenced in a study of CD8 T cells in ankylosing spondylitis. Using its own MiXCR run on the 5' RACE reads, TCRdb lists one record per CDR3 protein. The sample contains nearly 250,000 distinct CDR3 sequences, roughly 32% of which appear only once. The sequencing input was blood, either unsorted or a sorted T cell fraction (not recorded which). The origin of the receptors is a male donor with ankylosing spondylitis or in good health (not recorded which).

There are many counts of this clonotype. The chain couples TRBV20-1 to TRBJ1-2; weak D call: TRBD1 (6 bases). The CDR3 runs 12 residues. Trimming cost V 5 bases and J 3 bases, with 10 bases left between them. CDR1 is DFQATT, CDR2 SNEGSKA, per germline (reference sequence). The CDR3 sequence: CSAQRGDYGYTF. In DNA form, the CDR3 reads TGCAGTGCTCAGAGGGGGGACTATGGCTACACCTTC.

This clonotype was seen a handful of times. This CDR3 reads CAISESPGQGTDTQYF. The DNA of the CDR3 is TGTGCCATCAGTGAGTCTCCGGGACAAGGCACAGATACGCAGTATTTT. The V call is TRBV10-3, the J call TRBJ2-3, with D possibly TRBD1 on 6 matching bases. Germline CDR1 and CDR2: ENHRY and SYGVKD. This CDR3 has 16 residues. The V end lost 0 bases, the J end lost 1 base, and 11 bases lay between the germline ends.

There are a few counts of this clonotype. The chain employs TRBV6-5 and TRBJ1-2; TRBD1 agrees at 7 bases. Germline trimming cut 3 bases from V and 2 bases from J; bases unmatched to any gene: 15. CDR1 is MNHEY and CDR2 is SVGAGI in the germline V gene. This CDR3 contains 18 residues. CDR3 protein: CASSYIGGMGQLNYGYTF. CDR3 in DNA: TGTGCCAGCAGTTATATCGGTGGGATGGGACAGTTGAACTATGGCTACACCTTC.

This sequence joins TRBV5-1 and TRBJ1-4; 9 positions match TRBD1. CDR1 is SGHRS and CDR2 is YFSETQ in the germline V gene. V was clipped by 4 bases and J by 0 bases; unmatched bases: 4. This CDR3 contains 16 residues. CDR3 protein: CASSMGQGSTNEKLFF. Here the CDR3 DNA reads TGCGCCAGCAGCATGGGACAGGGTTCAACTAATGAAAAACTGTTTTTT.

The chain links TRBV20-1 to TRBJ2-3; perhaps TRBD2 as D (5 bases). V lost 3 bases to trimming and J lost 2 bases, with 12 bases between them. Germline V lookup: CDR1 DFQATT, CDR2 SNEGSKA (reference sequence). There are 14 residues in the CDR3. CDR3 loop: CSASPDYITDTQYF. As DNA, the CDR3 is TGCAGTGCTAGCCCAGACTATATCACAGATACGCAGTATTTT.

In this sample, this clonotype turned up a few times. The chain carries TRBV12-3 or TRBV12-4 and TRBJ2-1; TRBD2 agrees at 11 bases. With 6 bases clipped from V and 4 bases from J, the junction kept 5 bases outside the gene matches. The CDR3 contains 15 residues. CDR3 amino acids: CASSPSGGPYNEQFF. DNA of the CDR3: TGTGCCAGCAGCCCTAGCGGGGGGCCGTACAATGAGCAGTTCTTC.

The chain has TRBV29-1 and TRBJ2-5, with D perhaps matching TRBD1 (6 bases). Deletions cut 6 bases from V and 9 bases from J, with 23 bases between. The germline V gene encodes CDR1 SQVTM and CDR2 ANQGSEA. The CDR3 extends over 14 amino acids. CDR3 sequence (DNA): TGCAGCGTCGCAACACCACAGGGTTCAAATGCCCAGTACTTC. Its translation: CSVATPQGSNAQYF.

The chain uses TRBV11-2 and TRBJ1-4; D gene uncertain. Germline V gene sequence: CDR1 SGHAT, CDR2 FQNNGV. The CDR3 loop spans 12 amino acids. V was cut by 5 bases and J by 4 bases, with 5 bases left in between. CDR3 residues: CASSRYNEKLFF. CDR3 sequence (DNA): TGTGCCAGCAGCCGGTATAATGAAAAACTGTTTTTT. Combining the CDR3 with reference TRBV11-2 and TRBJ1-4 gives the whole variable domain EAGVAQSPRYKIIEKRQSVAFWCNPISGHATLYWYQQILGQGPKLLIQFQNNGVVDDSQLPKDRFSAERLKGVDSTLKIQPAKLEDSAVYLCASSRYNEKLFFGSGTQLSVL.

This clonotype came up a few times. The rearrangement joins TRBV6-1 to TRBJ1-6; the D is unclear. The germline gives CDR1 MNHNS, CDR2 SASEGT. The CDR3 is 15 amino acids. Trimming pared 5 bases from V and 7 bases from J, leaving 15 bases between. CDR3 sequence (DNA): TGTGCCAGCAGTCCACCTCGCGGTCTGAATTCACCCCTCCACTTT. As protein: CASSPPRGLNSPLHF.